This is a list of T cell receptor beta chains from one sample in a study of T cell responses to AZD1222 COVID-19 vaccine. This table comes from immunoSEQ multiplex PCR, and its TCRdb copy is limited to in-frame clones, with some not included. The sample holds about 140,000 clones, more than 85% seen once. This sample comprised peripheral blood, obtained after recovery from COVID-19. Source of these receptors: an adult who had recovered from COVID-19. CDR3s include the opening cysteine and the closing phenylalanine or tryptophan. D genes are given only for firm matches.

V	D	J	CDR3
TRBV5-5	TRBD1	TRBJ1-6	CASSLWPPDRGSSYNSPLHF
TRBV11-3	-	TRBJ2-2	CASSLLEGDTNTGELFF
TRBV28	-	TRBJ1-4	CASSAAVGGEKLFF
TRBV10-2	-	TRBJ2-5	CASSEQSAQETQYF
TRBV5-4	-	TRBJ2-2	CASSPVQGSNTGELFF
TRBV14	-	TRBJ1-6	CASSQALGGRSPLHF
TRBV5-4	-	TRBJ1-2	CASSSLDSGYYGYTF
TRBV11-3	TRBD1	TRBJ1-6	CASSLVPKPWTGDFNSPLHF
TRBV18	-	TRBJ1-1	CASSPPRGATEAFF
TRBV4-1	-	TRBJ1-6	CASSLLRVEKPLHF
TRBV3-1/TRBV3-2	-	TRBJ1-4	CASSPVRGKGEEKLFF
TRBV5-4	-	TRBJ1-1	CASQGPAGPEAFF
TRBV28	TRBD1	TRBJ1-1	CASSSGQGATEAFF
TRBV27	TRBD1	TRBJ1-1	CASSAHRGADTEAFF
TRBV2	-	TRBJ2-2	CASSWTRRGTGELFF
TRBV28	TRBD2	TRBJ2-7	CASIPQGRLAGISSYEQYF
TRBV6-1	-	TRBJ1-1	CASSESRNTEAFF
TRBV14	-	TRBJ2-3	CASSQERGGTDTQYF
TRBV19	-	TRBJ1-4	CASSPSGVLIEKLFF
TRBV11-2	-	TRBJ2-7	CASSTSLPGGEQYF
TRBV11-3	-	TRBJ1-3	CASSLGGTFEDTIYF
TRBV6-5	-	TRBJ1-5	CASGTGTNSNQPQHF
TRBV5-1	TRBD1	TRBJ2-7	CASSFRTGGYEQYF
TRBV5-1	-	TRBJ2-1	CASSPGPSLFSSYNEQFF
TRBV2	-	TRBJ1-5	CASSAGDQPQHF
TRBV28	-	TRBJ2-5	CASSFGEWEQGETQYF